A single sample is the source of the 12 T cell receptor beta chains below, sequenced in a study of T cell responses to AZD1222 COVID-19 vaccine. Sequencing was performed with immunoSEQ multiplex PCR; in TCRdb, only in-frame clones are kept and a portion is missing. This table holds some 96,000 clones, over 75% found once. The sample was peripheral blood, taken on day 0 of AZD1222 vaccination. Every receptor here comes from an adult in good health.

The V gene is TRBV18, the J gene TRBJ1-2; perhaps TRBD1 as D (5 bases). The CDR3 consists of 12 residues. Germline V CDR1 and CDR2: KGHSH, LQKENI. V lost 2 bases and J 8 bases, leaving 9 bases between the germline ends. The CDR3 DNA sequence: TGTGCCAGCTCACCAAGCGGGGACGGCTACACCTTC. Amino acid sequence: CASSPSGDGYTF.

The chain recombines TRBV29-1 with TRBJ1-1, with D hard to call. From germline, CDR1 is SQVTM and CDR2 ANQGSEA. V shed 4 bases and J shed 5 bases, with 14 bases lying between them. This CDR3 region has 13 residues. CDR3 coding DNA: TGCAGCGTTGTGAGGGATGAAGGAACTGAAGCTTTCTTT. It codes for CSVVRDEGTEAFF. The variable domain in full, completed from reference TRBV29-1 and TRBJ1-1, reads SAVISQKPSRDICQRGTSLTIQCQVDSQVTMMFWYRQQPGQSLTLIATANQGSEATYESGFVIDKFPISRPNLTFSTLTVSNMSPEDSSIYLCSVVRDEGTEAFFGQGTRLTVV.

V gene TRBV6-1 combines with J gene TRBJ1-6; D not resolved. Per the germline V gene, CDR1 is MNHNS and CDR2 is SASEGT. The CDR3 loop spans 16 amino acids. V was pared by 4 bases and J by 3 bases, with 13 bases between. CDR3 region: CASSGPLTFYNSPLHF. In DNA, the CDR3 is TGTGCCAGCAGTGGACCCCTAACCTTCTATAATTCACCCCTCCACTTT.

This clone was picked up one time. This rearrangement joins TRBV6-5 to TRBJ1-6; D possibly corresponds to TRBD1 (5 bases). Trimming left V 10 bases short and J 9 bases short, with 16 bases between. CDR3 length: 13 residues. Germline V gene lookup returns CDR1 MNHEY and CDR2 SVGAGI. As DNA, the CDR3 is TGTGCCATCCTCGCTCGGGGGAGTTCACCCCTCCACTTT. Its protein product is CAILARGSSPLHF.

The chain carries TRBV11-2 and TRBJ2-5, with TRBD2 identical over 11 bases. The germline gives CDR1 SGHAT, CDR2 FQNNGV. With V trimmed by 1 base and J by 5 bases, 12 bases remained unmatched. CDR3 size: 18 residues. Here the CDR3 DNA reads TGTGCCAGCAGCTTAGGTAAGTTAGCGGGGGGGCCTGGGGAGACCCAGTACTTC. Translation gives CASSLGKLAGGPGETQYF. The whole variable domain, filled in from reference TRBV11-2 and TRBJ2-5, reads EAGVAQSPRYKIIEKRQSVAFWCNPISGHATLYWYQQILGQGPKLLIQFQNNGVVDDSQLPKDRFSAERLKGVDSTLKIQPAKLEDSAVYLCASSLGKLAGGPGETQYFGPGTRLLVL.

The chain uses TRBV11-3 and TRBJ2-1, with D perhaps TRBD2 (5 bases). Looked up from germline, CDR1 is SGHNT and CDR2 is YENEEA. The V gene lost 3 bases and the J gene lost 9 bases, with 12 bases spanning the gap. The length of the CDR3 is 13 residues. Here the CDR3 reads CASSLESAGEQFF. The CDR3 coding sequence is TGTGCCAGCAGCTTGGAGTCCGCGGGTGAGCAGTTCTTC.

This chain connects TRBV18 to TRBJ1-2; 7 bases are shared with TRBD1. The length of the CDR3 is 14 residues. Germline V lookup: CDR1 KGHSH, CDR2 LQKENI. Trimming cost V 2 bases and J 6 bases; bases outside gene matches: 6. The CDR3 bases are TGTGCCAGCTCACCAACCCGACAGGGCAATGGCTACACCTTC. It specifies CASSPTRQGNGYTF. Combining the CDR3 with reference TRBV18 and TRBJ1-2 gives the whole variable domain NAGVMQNPRHLVRRRGQEARLRCSPMKGHSHVYWYRQLPEEGLKFMVYLQKENIIDESGMPKERFSAEFPKEGPSILRIQQVVRGDSAAYFCASSPTRQGNGYTFGSGTRLTVV.

CDR3 region: CASSSRGGGYGYTF. For the CDR3, the DNA is TGTGCCAGCAGCTCACGGGGAGGGGGCTATGGCTACACCTTC. The rearrangement links TRBV11-2 to TRBJ1-2; possible D gene TRBD1, 6 bases. The CDR3 has 14 amino acids. Germline CDR1 SGHAT, CDR2 FQNNGV. V shed 4 bases and J shed 4 bases, with 13 bases lying between them.

This clone was found a few times. The V and J genes are TRBV6-5 and TRBJ2-3; D gene uncertain. With 0 bases removed from V and 2 bases from J, the gap between germline ends came to 12 bases. Germline CDR1 reads MNHEY; CDR2 reads SVGAGI. This CDR3 comprises 16 residues. The CDR3 loop is CASSYSPDLHTDTQYF. CDR3 DNA: TGTGCCAGCAGTTACTCGCCAGACCTACACACAGATACGCAGTATTTT.

The chain combines TRBV18 with TRBJ1-1; D uncertain. CDR1 and CDR2 (germline): KGHSH, LQKENI. The CDR3 has 11 residues. V lost 5 bases, J lost 6 bases, and 7 bases lay in between. Written as DNA, the CDR3 is TGTGCCAGCTCAGCAGGACCTGAAGCTTTCTTT. Its translation: CASSAGPEAFF.

In this sample, this clone turned up once. This chain links TRBV9 with TRBJ1-2; the match to TRBD1 covers 10 bases. CDR3 size: 17 residues. Germline CDR1 is SGDLS and CDR2 is YYNGEE. V gave up 4 bases and J gave up 4 bases; unmatched junction bases: 13. The CDR3 sequence is CASSLRAGQGVSYGYTF. CDR3 DNA: TGTGCCAGCAGCCTCCGGGCTGGACAGGGGGTTTCCTATGGCTACACCTTC.

This sequence joins TRBV4-1 and TRBJ2-7; the match to TRBD1 covers 8 bases. Per germline, CDR1 MGHRA and CDR2 YSYEKL. V trimming: 0 bases; J trimming: 3 bases; junction bases outside the gene matches: 4. The CDR3 is 15 amino acids. The CDR3 nucleotides read TGCGCCAGCAGCCAAGAGACAGGGGTGGGCTACGAGCAGTACTTC. It yields the protein CASSQETGVGYEQYF.